A single sample is the source of the 5 T cell receptor beta chains below, sequenced in a study of T cell repertoires in cytomegalovirus infection. Antigens for these TCRs are unknown. TCRdb redid the calling of the reads with MiXCR, one entry per CDR3 protein. The sample records around 69,000 distinct CDR3 sequences, 20% being singletons. The source material was CD8+ T cells from cultured PBMCs, sampled from culture after CMV antigen stimulation. These TCRs come from a human donor in good health (CMV status not recorded). Some clones in this sample may be carry-over from other donors' samples.

This clonotype was detected only a few times. The chain's CDR3 is CASIGGTEAFF. Here the CDR3 DNA reads TGCGCCAGCATTGGGGGCACTGAAGCTTTCTTT. The rearrangement links TRBV5-1 to TRBJ1-1; D is possibly TRBD1 (5 bases). This CDR3 has 11 residues. Per germline, CDR1 SGHRS and CDR2 YFSETQ. The germline V and J ends were trimmed by 6 bases and 4 bases, with 7 bases remaining between them. Together with reference TRBV5-1 and TRBJ1-1, the CDR3 gives the full variable domain: KAGVTQTPRYLIKTRGQQVTLSCSPISGHRSVSWYQQTPGQGLQFLFEYFSETQRNKGNFPGRFSGRQFSNSRSEMNVSTLELGDSALYLCASIGGTEAFFGQGTRLTVV.

This clonotype showed up just a few times. The chain is built from TRBV7-2 and TRBJ1-4; unclear D gene. Germline CDR1 and CDR2: SGHTA and FQGNSA. Trimming shortened V by 5 bases and J by 0 bases, and 10 bases separated the two germline ends. The CDR3 spans 15 residues. CDR3 sequence: CASSTDWATNEKLFF. CDR3 in DNA: TGTGCCAGCAGCACCGACTGGGCAACTAATGAAAAACTGTTTTTT.

This chain connects TRBV6-6 to TRBJ2-7, with 9 positions matching TRBD1. The germline V gene encodes CDR1 MNHNY and CDR2 SVGAGI (reference sequence). The CDR3 sequence is 15 residues long. Trimming cost V 3 bases and J 2 bases; bases outside gene matches: 5. In nucleotides, the CDR3 is TGTGCCAGCAGTTATAGGGACAGGGTCACCTACGAGCAGTACTTC. It codes for CASSYRDRVTYEQYF.

This clonotype was seen more than once but under ten times. The chain combines TRBV7-8 with TRBJ2-5, with 9 bases fitting TRBD2. Germline CDR1 reads SGHVS; CDR2 reads FQNEAQ. Germline trimming cut 5 bases from V and 2 bases from J; bases unmatched to any gene: 9. This CDR3 contains 16 residues. CDR3 DNA sequence: TGTGCCAGCAGCCCGGAGCGGGGGGATATGCAAGAGACCCAGTACTTC. Its translation is CASSPERGDMQETQYF.

This clonotype was seen more than once but under ten times. This rearrangement joins TRBV7-9 to TRBJ2-5, with D perhaps matching TRBD1 (7 bases). This CDR3 contains 15 residues. Germline CDR1 is SEHNR and CDR2 is FQNEAQ (reference sequence). The V and J ends lost 5 bases and 3 bases respectively, with 16 bases between them. The CDR3 loop is CASSHLLRGEETQYF. CDR3 nucleotide sequence: TGTGCCAGCAGCCACCTACTCAGGGGGGAAGAGACCCAGTACTTC.